Listed here is a single T cell receptor beta chain. Its antigen is not identified. In the original workflow: Filtering was not the same, since immunoSEQ gave junction-only sequences without quality scores. Data came from immunoSEQ multiplex PCR; TCRdb stores just in-frame clones and leaves some out. The V and J calls and clone size are taken from that table; D and trimming were inferred from the DNA. Of approximately 1.5 million clones in the sample, 95% to 99% are singletons; the top ten hold about 0.45%. This sample is part of a study of shared clonotypes between healthy human individuals. The V segment lost 5 bases and the J segment 8 bases; nucleotides outside the gene matches: 8. This CDR3 contains 13 residues. CDR1 is SQVTM, CDR2 ANQGSEA, per germline. Study conclusions and caveats: Donor scarcity curtailed the genetic and exposure-history diversity represented herein. When naive CD4 clonotypes were compared across a few donors, 4% to 5.5% were shared.

The material sequenced was naive CD4+ T cells sorted from blood. Noted subset: CD45RA+ positively selected. The source of this sequence is a man aged 25-45 years in good health. V and J are TRBV29-1 and TRBJ1-2, with 10 nucleotides matching TRBD1. CDR3 DNA: TGCAGCGTTCGGGACAGGGGATGGCGAGGCTACACCTTC. Protein product: CSVRDRGWRGYTF.